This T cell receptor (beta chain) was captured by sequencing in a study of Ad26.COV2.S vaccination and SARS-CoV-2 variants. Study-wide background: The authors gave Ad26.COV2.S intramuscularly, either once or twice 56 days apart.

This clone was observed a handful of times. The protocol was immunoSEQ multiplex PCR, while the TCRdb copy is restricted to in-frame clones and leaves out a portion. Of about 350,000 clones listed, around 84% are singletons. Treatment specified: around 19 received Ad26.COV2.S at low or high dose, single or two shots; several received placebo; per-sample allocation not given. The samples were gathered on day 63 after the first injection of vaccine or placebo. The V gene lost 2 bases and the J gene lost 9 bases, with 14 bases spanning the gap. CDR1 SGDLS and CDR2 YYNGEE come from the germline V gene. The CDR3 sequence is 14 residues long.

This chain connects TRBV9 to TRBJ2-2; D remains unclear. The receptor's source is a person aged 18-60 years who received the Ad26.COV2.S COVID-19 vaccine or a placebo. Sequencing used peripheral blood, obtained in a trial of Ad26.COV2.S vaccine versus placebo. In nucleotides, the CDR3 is TGTGCCAGCAGCGTCAGTGCTGTGGTGAGGGAGCTGTTTTTT. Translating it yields CASSVSAVVRELFF.